This T cell receptor beta chain was sequenced for a study of shared clonotypes between healthy human individuals. Germline CDR1 reads SGHAT; CDR2 reads FQNNGV. The V end lost 1 base, the J end lost 0 bases, and 7 bases lay between the germline ends. The CDR3 totals 15 residues. TCRdb's copy holds only in-frame clones and misses some; the assay was immunoSEQ multiplex PCR. The sample holds over a million clones; roughly 96% are singletons and the top ten take 1% to 1.5%. The chain carries TRBV11-2 and TRBJ1-3; D is ambiguous. The source of this sequence is a man aged 25-45 years in good health. Material: naive CD4+ T cells sorted from blood. Specified subset: CD45RA+ positively selected. CDR3 loop: CASSLGTSSGNTIYF. The DNA of the CDR3 is TGTGCCAGCAGCTTAGGAACCAGCTCTGGAAACACCATATATTTT.